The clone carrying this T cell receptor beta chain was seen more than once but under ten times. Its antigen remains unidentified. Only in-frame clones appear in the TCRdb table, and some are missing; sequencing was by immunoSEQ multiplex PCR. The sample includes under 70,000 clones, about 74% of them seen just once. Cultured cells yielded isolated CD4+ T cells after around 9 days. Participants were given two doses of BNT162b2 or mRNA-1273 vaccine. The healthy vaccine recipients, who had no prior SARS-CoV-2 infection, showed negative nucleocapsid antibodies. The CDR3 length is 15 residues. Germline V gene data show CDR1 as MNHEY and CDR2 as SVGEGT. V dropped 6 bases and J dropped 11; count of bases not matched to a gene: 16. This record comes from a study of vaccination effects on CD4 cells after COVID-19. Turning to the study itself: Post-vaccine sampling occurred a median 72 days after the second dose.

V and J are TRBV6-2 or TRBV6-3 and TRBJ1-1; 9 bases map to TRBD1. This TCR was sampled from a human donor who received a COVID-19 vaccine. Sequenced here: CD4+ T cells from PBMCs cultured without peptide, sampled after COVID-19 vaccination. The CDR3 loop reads CASSNEGQGRSRAFF. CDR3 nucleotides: TGTGCCAGCAGCAACGAGGGACAGGGTAGGAGTCGGGCTTTCTTT.